The 25 T cell receptor beta chains below come from one sample, sequenced in a study of human T cells and chemical hapten exposure. TCRdb processed the RACE reads anew with MiXCR; each CDR3 protein has one entry. The data show about 110,000 distinct CDR3 sequences, 9.2% seen once. The time point is: patch test 2, 6 weeks after DPC sensitization. Treatment of the sample: therapeutic diphenylcyclopropenone sensitization with weekly scalp DPC. The sequencing used whole blood, collected in connection with sensitization to the hapten diphenylcyclopropenone (DPC). These receptors were obtained from a middle-aged woman with alopecia areata. Some clones in this sample may be carry-over from other donors' samples.

The V gene is TRBV7-2, the J gene TRBJ1-6; TRBD1 is a possible D gene (6 bases). CDR1 SGHTA and CDR2 FQGNSA come from the germline V gene. Trimming pared 1 base from V and 5 bases from J, leaving 12 bases between. This CDR3 is 16 amino acids long. In DNA, the CDR3 is TGTGCCAGCAGCTTAGGGAGGACAGAGAATAATTCACCCCTCCACTTT. As protein: CASSLGRTENNSPLHF.

This chain joins TRBV10-2 and TRBJ2-6; D assignment may be TRBD1 or TRBD2 (5 bases each). V gave up 7 bases and J gave up 2 bases, with 18 bases separating them. Germline CDR1 WSHSY, CDR2 SAAADI. The CDR3 covers 17 residues. The CDR3 nucleotides are TGCGCCAGCACACTCGGGACGGCCTTAACTGGGGCCAACGTCCTGACTTTC. Protein sequence: CASTLGTALTGANVLTF.

This chain joins TRBV11-2 and TRBJ1-6; 7 bases line up with TRBD1. The CDR3 loop spans 15 amino acids. The germline V gene encodes CDR1 SGHAT and CDR2 FQNNGV. The V segment lost 5 bases and the J segment 5 bases; nucleotides outside the gene matches: 6. The CDR3 spells CASSLRGAHNSPLHF. The CDR3 region has the DNA TGTGCCAGCAGCCTCAGGGGGGCCCATAATTCACCCCTCCACTTT.

This clonotype has ten or more counts. The junction does not match germline at one end; this may be a read error. The J gene is TRBJ1-6, the V gene TRBV10-1; D is unresolved. Germline CDR1 reads WNHNN; CDR2 reads SYGVQD (reference sequence). The CDR3 has 13 amino acids. The CDR3 nucleotides are TGCGCCAGCAGTGTAGACCTACTTTCACCCCTCCATTTT. Translating it yields CASSVDLLSPLHF.

In this sample, this clonotype turned up many times. J is TRBJ2-1 and V is TRBV4-1, with a tentative D call TRBD1 (6 bases). Deletions cut 2 bases from V and 2 bases from J, with 13 bases between. In germline, CDR1 is MGHRA, CDR2 YSYEKL. This CDR3 is built from 16 residues. The CDR3 reads CASSQPREGAYNEQFF. The CDR3 bases are TGCGCCAGCAGCCAACCCCGAGAGGGGGCCTACAATGAGCAGTTCTTC.

This chain connects TRBV7-2 to TRBJ1-2; 8 bases line up with TRBD1. Germline trimming cut 0 bases from V and 2 bases from J; bases unmatched to any gene: 11. The CDR3 loop spans 18 amino acids. Per germline, CDR1 SGHTA and CDR2 FQGNSA. The CDR3 bases are TGTGCCAGCAGCTTAGCGTCGACAGGGGTCTTCACAAACTATGGCTACACCTTC. This codes for CASSLASTGVFTNYGYTF.

This clonotype was seen a handful of times. Likely a read error: the CDR3 ends without its conserved phenylalanine or tryptophan. The chain links TRBV27 to TRBJ1-1; no reliable D call. Looked up from germline, CDR1 is MNHEY and CDR2 is SMNVEV (reference sequence). This CDR3 spans 14 amino acids. Trimming removed 3 bases from V and 1 base from J, with 9 bases in between. The CDR3, as DNA: TGTGCCAGCAGTTTCGGGGTAAAGAACACTGAAGCTTTCCTT. Protein: CASSFGVKNTEAFL.

In this sample, this clonotype turned up many times. This rearrangement joins TRBV2 to TRBJ1-2; no clear D gene. CDR1 and CDR2 (germline): SNHLY, FYNNEI. V was trimmed by 11 bases and J by 4 bases, leaving 17 bases between them. This CDR3 is 13 amino acids long. The CDR3 bases are TGTGCCGCCCTGGGAATCCGGGGCTATGGCTACACCTTC. Its translation is CAALGIRGYGYTF. The whole variable domain, remainder taken from reference TRBV2 and TRBJ1-2, is EPEVTQTPSHQVTQMGQEVILRCVPISNHLYFYWYRQILGQKVEFLVSFYNNEISEKSEIFDDQFSVERPDGSNFTLKIRSTKLEDSAMYFCAALGIRGYGYTFGSGTRLTVV.

This clonotype was seen repeatedly, ten times or more. The chain couples TRBV4-2 to TRBJ2-7; D remains unclear. There are 16 residues in the CDR3. V gave up 4 bases and J gave up 5 bases, with 21 bases separating them. The V gene's germline CDR1 is LGHNA and CDR2 YNFKEQ. CDR3: CASSLTLGLGPHEQYF. CDR3 coding DNA: TGTGCCAGCAGCCTAACCCTGGGCTTAGGTCCCCACGAGCAGTACTTC.

This clonotype was picked up a small number of times. The chain has TRBV10-1 and TRBJ1-2, with a tentative D call TRBD1 (6 bases). This CDR3 comprises 11 residues. V was cut by 10 bases and J by 8 bases, with 14 bases left in between. Germline loops: CDR1 WNHNN, CDR2 SYGVQD (reference sequence). The CDR3 nucleotides read TGCGCCAACCCGGGACATCGGGGCTACACCTTC. Translated, it gives CANPGHRGYTF.

Ten or more counts support this clonotype. The chain recombines TRBV20-1 with TRBJ1-5; D not resolved. Germline CDR1 DFQATT, CDR2 SNEGSKA (reference sequence). CDR3 size: 13 residues. V was cut by 4 bases and J by 7 bases, with 14 bases left in between. As DNA, the CDR3 is TGCAGTGCTAAGGTGGCCGTGAACCAGCCCCAGCATTTT. This gives the protein CSAKVAVNQPQHF.

Many counts were recorded for this clonotype. The chain combines TRBV6-6 with TRBJ1-1, with a tentative D call TRBD1 (5 bases). Looked up from germline, CDR1 is MNHNY and CDR2 is SVGAGI (reference sequence). This CDR3 spans 14 amino acids. V lost 5 bases, J lost 5 bases, and 15 bases lay in between. CDR3: CASSPPIEGTEAFF. CDR3 nucleotides: TGTGCCAGCAGTCCCCCGATTGAGGGGACTGAAGCTTTCTTT.

In this sample, this clonotype turned up a few times. The CDR3 DNA reads TGTGCCAGCAGCAAAGAGGGGGTAAGCTCCTACGAGCAGTACTTC. It translates to CASSKEGVSSYEQYF. J is TRBJ2-7 and V is TRBV9, with TRBD1 as a possible D gene (6 bases). Deletions cut 4 bases from V and 0 bases from J, with 14 bases between. This CDR3 has 15 amino acids. Germline values: CDR1 SGDLS, CDR2 YYNGEE.

This clonotype was seen at least ten times. The CDR3 is CASSPPAGGETQYF. In DNA form, the CDR3 reads TGTGCCAGCAGCCCTCCAGCGGGGGGAGAGACCCAGTACTTC. The chain combines TRBV12-3 or TRBV12-4 with TRBJ2-5; 9 bases fit TRBD2. Losses at the gene ends were 6 bases for V and 4 bases for J; bases not matched to a gene: 6. The CDR3 is made up of 14 amino acids.

This clonotype was counted many times. The chain recombines TRBV7-9 with TRBJ2-6, with a tentative D call TRBD2 (6 bases). Looked up from germline, CDR1 is SEHNR and CDR2 is FQNEAQ (reference sequence). Deletions cut 3 bases from V and 8 bases from J, with 17 bases between. CDR3 length equals 16 residues. DNA for the CDR3: TGTGCCAGCAGCTTTAATTTCCAAGGGAGGTCCAACGTCCTGACTTTC. This encodes CASSFNFQGRSNVLTF.

Only a few counts were recorded for this clonotype. This chain joins TRBV27 and TRBJ2-1; 8 bases align to TRBD1. Germline V gene lookup returns CDR1 MNHEY and CDR2 SMNVEV (reference sequence). The ends lost 5 bases at V and 7 bases at J; junction bases unmatched: 7. There are 14 residues in the CDR3. CDR3 region: CASSRNGQGNEQFF. The CDR3 coding sequence is TGTGCCAGCAGTCGAAACGGACAGGGTAATGAGCAGTTCTTC.

The chain couples TRBV20-1 to TRBJ1-2, with a tentative D call TRBD1 (5 bases). The V end lost 0 bases, the J end lost 4 bases, and 6 bases lay between the germline ends. The CDR3 extends over 12 amino acids. Germline CDR1 reads DFQATT; CDR2 reads SNEGSKA (reference sequence). In DNA, the CDR3 is TGCAGTGCTAGAGATGACAGCTATGGCTACACCTTC. Protein: CSARDDSYGYTF.

This clonotype appeared many times. The chain combines TRBV6-1 with TRBJ2-1, with 8 bases aligning to TRBD2. The CDR3 is 14 residues long. Per germline, CDR1 MNHNS and CDR2 SASEGT. J gave up 5 bases and V 4 bases, and 4 bases lay outside the gene matches. CDR3 nucleotides: TGTGCCAGCAGTGGCGGACTAGCAAACAATGAGCAGTTCTTC. This translates into CASSGGLANNEQFF.

The chain has TRBV6-1 and TRBJ1-4, with D perhaps matching TRBD1 (5 bases). CDR3 length equals 15 residues. Between the trimmed V and J ends, which lost 3 bases and 7 bases, there was a span of 15 bases. Germline CDR1 and CDR2: MNHNS and SASEGT. CDR3 coding DNA: TGTGCCAGCAGTGATAATACGGGACTCCGTGAAAAACTGTTTTTT. Translation gives CASSDNTGLREKLFF.

Only a few counts were recorded for this clonotype. The chain has TRBV10-3 and TRBJ2-3; 9 bases line up with TRBD2. V lost 3 bases and J lost 2; bases outside the gene matches: 6. This CDR3 is 16 amino acids long. Germline values: CDR1 ENHRY, CDR2 SYGVKD. CDR3 DNA sequence: TGTGCCATCAGTGATCGGCTAGCGGGGTACACAGATACGCAGTATTTT. This gives the protein CAISDRLAGYTDTQYF.

This chain connects TRBV20-1 to TRBJ2-3; no reliable D call. The germline gives CDR1 DFQATT, CDR2 SNEGSKA (reference sequence). V dropped 7 bases and J dropped 5 bases, with 13 bases sitting between them. The CDR3 spans 12 residues. CDR3 in amino acids: CSVLVVGDTQYF. CDR3 nucleotide sequence: TGCAGTGTCTTAGTGGTTGGAGATACGCAGTATTTT.

This clonotype has a count of ten or more. The V and J genes are TRBV13 and TRBJ1-2; D is unresolved. Trimming pared 5 bases from V and 8 bases from J, leaving 15 bases between. CDR3 length equals 13 residues. The V gene's germline CDR1 is PRHDT and CDR2 FYEKMQ (reference sequence). The CDR3 here is CASSINPIRGYTF. In DNA, the CDR3 is TGTGCCAGCAGCATTAACCCCATCCGGGGCTACACCTTC. The variable domain in full, with the rest retrieved from reference TRBV13 and TRBJ1-2, is AAGVIQSPRHLIKEKRETATLKCYPIPRHDTVYWYQQGPGQDPQFLISFYEKMQSDKGSIPDRFSAQQFSDYHSELNMSSLELGDSALYFCASSINPIRGYTFGSGTRLTVV.

This clonotype was seen at least ten times. The chain uses TRBV12-3 or TRBV12-4 and TRBJ1-6; D gene unclear. V was shortened by 7 bases and J by 6 bases, with 19 bases between the two germline ends. The CDR3 extends over 16 amino acids. The CDR3 nucleotides read TGTGCCAGCACCTTCTCGCTTGCTGTGGGTAATTCACCCCTCCACTTT. This translates into CASTFSLAVGNSPLHF.

There are many counts of this clonotype. V and J are TRBV6-6 and TRBJ1-3; D is unclear. CDR1 is MNHNY, CDR2 SVGAGI, per germline (reference sequence). The CDR3 contains 16 residues. Trimming cost V 0 bases and J 2 bases, with 11 bases left between them. The DNA of the CDR3 is TGTGCCAGCAGTTACTCGGTGGCAGGCCCTGGAAACACCATATATTTT. Its translation: CASSYSVAGPGNTIYF.

This clonotype has just one count. A much bigger clone sits one base away, suggesting this may be a read error. Likely a read error: the CDR3 ends without its conserved phenylalanine or tryptophan. The chain links TRBV7-2 to TRBJ2-7; unclear D gene. The CDR3 spans 12 residues. Trimming stripped 5 bases from V and 3 bases from J, with 8 bases between. Germline CDR1 SGHTA, CDR2 FQGNSA. For the CDR3, the DNA is TGTGCCAGCAGCCGGTATGGCTACGAGCAGTACTTA. Translation gives CASSRYGYEQYL.